The rows below give T cell receptor beta chains drawn from one sample of a study of CD8 T cells in Susac syndrome. TCRdb recomputed calls from the immunoSEQ multiplex PCR reads with MiXCR, one row per CDR3 protein. Of around 140,000 distinct CDR3 sequences in the sample, around 85% are singletons; the top ten hold roughly 0.53%. The sequencing input was CD8+ T cells from PBMCs. All receptors derive from a human donor with multiple sclerosis. Both conserved end residues are part of each CDR3. A D gene is named only where the DNA matches it firmly. Clone size appears in some rows only: once, few, many, or a class for an expanded clone.

j_call clone_size d_call v_call cdr3_aa cdr3_nt
TRBJ2-5 . TRBD1 TRBV2 CASSEGTGGETQYF TGTGCCAGCAGCGAAGGGACAGGAGGAGAGACCCAGTACTTC
TRBJ2-1 . . TRBV28 CASSSYPEQFF TGTGCCAGCAGTTCTTACCCAGAGCAGTTCTTC
TRBJ1-5 few . TRBV28 CASSFYSNQPQHF TGTGCCAGCAGTTTCTATAGCAATCAGCCCCAGCATTTT
TRBJ2-3 . . TRBV7-9 CASSPPGVSTDTQYF TGTGCCAGCAGTCCCCCAGGGGTCAGCACAGATACGCAGTATTTT
TRBJ2-7 . TRBD2 TRBV20-1 CSAHPLAGDSYEQYF TGCAGTGCTCACCCACTAGCGGGGGACTCCTACGAGCAGTACTTC
TRBJ1-4 . . TRBV4-1 CASSREAGHGEKLFF TGCGCCAGCAGCCGGGAGGCGGGACACGGCGAAAAACTGTTTTTT
TRBJ1-2 . . TRBV24-1 CATSALGGNGYTF TGTGCCACCAGTGCCCTGGGGGGTAATGGCTACACCTTC
TRBJ2-7 . . TRBV27 CASSLIYDTAGEQYF TGTGCCAGCAGTTTAATTTATGATACAGCCGGCGAGCAGTACTTC
TRBJ1-6 . . TRBV13 CASSLGGSTLHF TGTGCCAGCAGCCTAGGGGGTTCGACCCTCCACTTT
TRBJ2-3 . . TRBV19 CASSIDLGATGTDTQYF TGTGCCAGTAGTATAGATCTAGGAGCTACAGGCACAGATACGCAGTATTTT
TRBJ1-2 . . TRBV29-1 CSVEEADTDMNYGYTF TGCAGCGTTGAAGAGGCCGACACTGATATGAACTATGGCTACACCTTC
TRBJ1-2 . . TRBV3-1 CASSQEVSRYGYTF TGTGCCAGCAGCCAAGAAGTCAGTCGGTATGGCTACACCTTC
TRBJ2-7 . . TRBV2 CASSEEDPGRSYEQYF TGTGCCAGCAGTGAAGAGGATCCGGGGAGATCCTACGAGCAGTACTTC
TRBJ1-1 . . TRBV10-2 CASRRGRSEAFF TGCGCCAGCAGGAGAGGTCGGTCTGAAGCTTTCTTT
TRBJ1-1 . . TRBV12-3/TRBV12-4 CASSSGLGGTEAFF TGTGCCAGCAGTTCCGGTCTAGGAGGCACTGAAGCTTTCTTT
TRBJ2-4 . . TRBV9 CASSVVDSLAKNIQYF TGTGCCAGCAGCGTAGTGGACAGTCTAGCCAAAAACATTCAGTACTTC
TRBJ2-2 once . TRBV7-9 CASSFTQGDTGELFF TGTGCCAGCAGCTTTACCCAGGGAGACACCGGGGAGCTGTTTTTT
TRBJ1-1 . TRBD1 TRBV19 CASSPLTGVWGTEAFF TGTGCCAGTAGTCCCCTGACAGGGGTATGGGGCACTGAAGCTTTCTTT
TRBJ2-1 . . TRBV6-5 CASSSAEQFF TGTGCCAGCAGTTCGGCTGAGCAGTTCTTC
TRBJ2-3 . TRBD2 TRBV29-1 CSAFGTSGSDTQYF TGCAGCGCATTCGGGACTAGCGGGAGTGATACGCAGTATTTT
TRBJ1-1 few . TRBV6-2/TRBV6-3 CASSWTVGQDTEAFF TGTGCCAGCAGTTGGACGGTCGGGCAGGACACTGAAGCTTTCTTT
TRBJ2-1 . . TRBV12-3/TRBV12-4 CASSGRPAHTYNEQFF TGTGCCAGCAGTGGACGACCAGCCCATACATACAATGAGCAGTTCTTC
TRBJ2-5 . . TRBV7-9 CAIRRLDMETQYF TGTGCCATTAGACGGTTGGACATGGAGACCCAGTACTTC
TRBJ1-4 . TRBD1 TRBV7-9 CASSGMTGTNEKLFF TGTGCCAGCAGCGGGATGACAGGGACGAATGAAAAACTGTTTTTT
TRBJ2-3 few TRBD2 TRBV7-8 CASSKVGLAALYTQYF TGTGCCAGCAGTAAAGTTGGGCTAGCGGCCCTCTATACGCAGTATTTT
TRBJ2-7 . . TRBV5-1 CASSLVGDEQYF TGCGCCAGCAGCTTGGTTGGGGACGAGCAGTACTTC
TRBJ2-1 . TRBD2 TRBV7-7 CASSFSLAGGYEQFF TGTGCTAGCAGCTTCTCCCTAGCGGGGGGTTATGAGCAGTTCTTC
TRBJ2-2 . . TRBV25-1 CASSEWPGTNTGELFF TGTGCCAGCAGTGAATGGCCGGGGACGAACACCGGGGAGCTGTTTTTT
TRBJ2-7 . . TRBV7-9 CASSLTMGEWYEQYF TGTGCCAGCAGCTTGACAATGGGGGAGTGGTACGAGCAGTACTTC
TRBJ2-2 . . TRBV6-1 CASGPSNTGELFF TGTGCCAGCGGACCCTCGAACACCGGGGAGCTGTTTTTT
TRBJ2-3 . . TRBV12-3/TRBV12-4 CASRDGSTDTQYF TGTGCCAGCAGGGATGGGTCCACAGATACGCAGTATTTT
TRBJ2-1 . TRBD2 TRBV4-2 CASSPRGLAGEKEQFF TGTGCCAGCAGCCCCCGCGGACTAGCGGGAGAAAAAGAGCAGTTCTTC
TRBJ1-4 . . TRBV7-2 CASRSAVTNEKLFF TGTGCCAGCAGGTCGGCAGTCACTAATGAAAAACTGTTTTTT
TRBJ2-1 few . TRBV4-3 CASSQDRSPTYNEQFF TGCGCCAGCAGCCAAGATCGGAGTCCTACCTACAATGAGCAGTTCTTC
TRBJ2-1 . TRBD1 TRBV6-1 CASSSRTGANEQFF TGTGCCAGCAGTAGCCGGACAGGGGCCAATGAGCAGTTCTTC